A single sample is the source of the 27 T cell receptor beta chains below, sequenced in a study of blood T cells in healthy people across ages. Next came a second PCR, run for roughly 6 to 11 cycles, which used a sample-barcoded 5' primer along with a J-beta primer mix. TCRdb used MiXCR to reprocess the 5' RACE reads, holding one entry per CDR3 protein. Of nearly 800,000 distinct CDR3 sequences in the sample, about 56% were seen once. The sequenced material came from blood. These receptors were collected from a middle-aged man in good health.

This clonotype has a single count. One end of the junction fails to match germline, which may point to a read error. This chain connects TRBV5-1 to TRBJ2-5; 11 positions agree with TRBD2. The CDR3 covers 14 residues. Per germline, CDR1 SGHRS and CDR2 YFSETQ. DNA for the CDR3: TGCGCCAGCGGGGGACTAGCGGACCAAGGGACCCAGTACTTC. Translating it yields CASGGLADQGTQYF.

This clonotype was observed a single time. This sequence joins TRBV29-1 and TRBJ1-2, with TRBD1 matching 7 bases. CDR3 size: 12 residues. Germline V gene sequence: CDR1 SQVTM, CDR2 ANQGSEA. J lost 5 bases, V lost 5 bases, and 5 bases had no gene match. The DNA of the CDR3 is TGCAGCGTTACAGGGGCCGTATATGGCTACACCTTC. Translating it yields CSVTGAVYGYTF.

The rearrangement joins TRBV20-1 to TRBJ2-2, with D uncertain. Germline loops: CDR1 DFQATT, CDR2 SNEGSKA (reference sequence). Trimming removed 1 base from V and 11 bases from J, with 8 bases in between. The CDR3 runs to 11 residues. The CDR3 nucleotides read TGCAGTGCTAGAGCAGTAACCGAGCTGTTTTTT. Translation: CSARAVTELFF.

J is TRBJ1-1 and V is TRBV29-1; no reliable D call. This CDR3 spans 15 amino acids. The V gene lost 3 bases and the J gene lost 1 base, with 15 bases spanning the gap. The V gene's germline CDR1 is SQVTM and CDR2 ANQGSEA. CDR3 loop: CSVDLLYGWNTEAFF. The DNA for the CDR3 is TGCAGCGTTGATTTACTGTACGGGTGGAACACTGAAGCTTTCTTT. The full variable domain, its missing parts supplied by reference TRBV29-1 and TRBJ1-1, is SAVISQKPSRDICQRGTSLTIQCQVDSQVTMMFWYRQQPGQSLTLIATANQGSEATYESGFVIDKFPISRPNLTFSTLTVSNMSPEDSSIYLCSVDLLYGWNTEAFFGQGTRLTVV.

This clonotype was detected a few times. CDR3 region: CASSVAGSRADTQYF. As DNA, the CDR3 is TGTGCCAGCAGCGTAGCGGGGAGTCGGGCAGATACGCAGTATTTT. J is TRBJ2-3 and V is TRBV9; D is perhaps TRBD2 (5 bases). The CDR3 is 15 residues long. V shed 0 bases and J shed 4 bases, with 12 bases lying between them. Germline loops: CDR1 SGDLS, CDR2 YYNGEE.

This clonotype was recorded a few times. V and J are TRBV6-1 and TRBJ2-3, with no clear D. From germline, CDR1 is MNHNS and CDR2 SASEGT. Between the trimmed V and J ends, which lost 2 bases and 6 bases, there was a span of 15 bases. The CDR3 covers 15 residues. The CDR3 DNA follows: TGTGCCAGCAGTGAAAATTACCTAACCGGGGATACGCAGTATTTT. Translating gives CASSENYLTGDTQYF.

This clonotype is a singleton in its sample. The chain is built from TRBV28 and TRBJ1-2; 7 bases align to TRBD1. Trimming took 6 bases from V and 6 from J; bases not matched to a gene: 16. CDR3 size: 16 residues. CDR1 MDHEN and CDR2 SYDVKM come from the germline V gene. The CDR3 DNA reads as TGTGCCAGCAGCCCGAGCACGGTGACAGGGAAGGATGGCTACACCTTC. It encodes CASSPSTVTGKDGYTF.

The chain carries TRBV7-9 and TRBJ1-4; D is unresolved. Trimming removed 4 bases from V and 7 bases from J, with 10 bases in between. CDR3 length: 13 amino acids. Germline CDR1 and CDR2: SEHNR and FQNEAQ (reference sequence). The CDR3 spells CASSSRISEKLFF. CDR3 nucleotides: TGTGCCAGCAGCTCGCGTATTAGTGAAAAACTGTTTTTT.

The rearrangement links TRBV6-1 to TRBJ2-7; D is perhaps TRBD2 (5 bases). Germline V gene lookup returns CDR1 MNHNS and CDR2 SASEGT. The CDR3 sequence is 14 residues long. Trimming pared 1 base from V and 0 bases from J, leaving 7 bases between. The CDR3 bases are TGTGCCAGCAGTGAAGGCGGGCGCTCCTACGAGCAGTACTTC. Protein: CASSEGGRSYEQYF.

The table lists this clonotype with a few counts. The chain employs TRBV28 and TRBJ2-4; no definite D call. The DNA matches TRBJ2-7 better at its end, which makes the J call doubtful. CDR1 MDHEN and CDR2 SYDVKM come from the germline V gene. The CDR3 runs to 13 residues. The chain's CDR3 is CASTQFGGVEQYF. As DNA, the CDR3 is TGTGCCAGCACCCAATTCGGCGGAGTCGAGCAGTACTTC.

The chain recombines TRBV10-2 with TRBJ2-7; 11 bases are a match to TRBD2. This CDR3 spans 15 amino acids. CDR1 is WSHSY, CDR2 SAAADI, per germline. J gave up 3 bases and V 6 bases, and 7 bases lay outside the gene matches. The CDR3 protein is CASRSTSGKVYEQYF. The CDR3 bases are TGCGCCAGCAGATCGACTAGCGGGAAGGTCTACGAGCAGTACTTC.

This clonotype was seen more than once but under ten times. The chain links TRBV12-3 or TRBV12-4 to TRBJ1-2; D gene ambiguous. This CDR3 has 14 amino acids. The germline V and J ends were trimmed by 6 bases and 0 bases, with 11 bases remaining between them. As DNA, the CDR3 is TGTGCCAGCAGAACCAGCGCAGCTAACTATGGCTACACCTTC. Residues: CASRTSAANYGYTF.

This chain links TRBV12-1 with TRBJ2-4; the DNA was not compared with TRBD1, the D call given in the table. TRBV12-1 is flagged as a pseudogene. This CDR3 comprises 20 residues. In nucleotides, the CDR3 is TGTGCCAGCAGCTGGATTGGCGGACAGGGCGGGACTCTAGCCAAAAACATTCAGTACTTC. Amino acid sequence: CASSWIGGQGGTLAKNIQYF.

This rearrangement joins TRBV7-2 to TRBJ2-1; D unclear. The CDR3 sequence is 13 residues long. The V gene's germline CDR1 is SGHTA and CDR2 FQGNSA. Trimming removed 6 bases from V and 10 bases from J, with 16 bases in between. The CDR3 region has the DNA TGTGCCAGCAGTTCCTTTGGTACAGAAGAGCAGTTCTTC. Translating gives CASSSFGTEEQFF.

V gene TRBV6-1 combines with J gene TRBJ2-7; a possible D gene is TRBD1 (6 bases). Germline V gene lookup returns CDR1 MNHNS and CDR2 SASEGT. This CDR3 has 14 residues. Trimming took off 7 bases at V and 7 bases at J, with 20 bases between the two ends. The CDR3 DNA is TGTGCCAGCAAGTATTTATCAGGGGACAATGAGCAGTACTTC. Encoded protein: CASKYLSGDNEQYF.

The rearrangement links TRBV5-6 to TRBJ2-1; D remains unclear. The CDR3 has 12 residues. Trimming removed 3 bases at V and 10 bases at J, with 11 bases between. Germline V CDR1 and CDR2: SGHDT, YYEEEE. The CDR3: CASSSRYGEQFF. The CDR3 DNA follows: TGTGCCAGCAGCTCCCGCTACGGGGAGCAGTTCTTC. The complete variable domain, with remaining parts taken from reference TRBV5-6 and TRBJ2-1, reads DAGVTQSPTHLIKTRGQQVTLRCSPKSGHDTVSWYQQALGQGPQFIFQYYEEEERQRGNFPDRFSGHQFPNYSSELNVNALLLGDSALYLCASSSRYGEQFFGPGTRLTVL.

This chain uses TRBV4-2 with TRBJ2-7, with 8 bases fitting TRBD1. The CDR3 sequence is 14 residues long. Germline-derived CDR1 and CDR2 are LGHNA and YNFKEQ. V shed 6 bases and J 4 bases; nucleotides not matched to a gene: 8. CDR3: CASRWDRTNYEQYF. The DNA of the CDR3 is TGTGCCAGCAGGTGGGACAGGACGAATTACGAGCAGTACTTC.

The chain carries TRBV28 and TRBJ2-1; tentatively, D is TRBD2 (5 bases). The germline V gene encodes CDR1 MDHEN and CDR2 SYDVKM. The CDR3 is 10 residues long. V lost 5 bases, J lost 12 bases, and 8 bases lay in between. CDR3 DNA sequence: TGTGCCAGCAGTCGGAGCGGGCAGTTCTTC. Translated, it gives CASSRSGQFF.

The V gene is TRBV11-2, the J gene TRBJ2-7, with D uncertain. CDR1 SGHAT and CDR2 FQNNGV come from the germline V gene. The CDR3 length is 16 residues. V dropped 0 bases and J dropped 2 bases, with 14 bases sitting between them. The DNA of the CDR3 is TGTGCCAGCAGCTTAGAAGGATTAGTCCTGACCTACGAGCAGTACTTC. Residues: CASSLEGLVLTYEQYF.

This rearrangement joins TRBV20-1 to TRBJ2-1, with D possibly being TRBD2 (6 bases). V lost 6 bases and J lost 7, with 34 bases in between. The length of the CDR3 is 19 residues. CDR1 is DFQATT and CDR2 is SNEGSKA in the germline V gene (reference sequence). Here the CDR3 reads CSAYPPGLAGRWGTNEQFF. The CDR3 DNA sequence: TGCAGTGCCTACCCCCCGGGACTCGCGGGGAGATGGGGTACGAATGAGCAGTTCTTC.

CDR3 bases: TGTGCCAGCACCTCCACTTCAGTGAGCTCTGGGGCCAACGTCCTGACTTTC. Its protein product is CASTSTSVSSGANVLTF. V gene TRBV6-6 combines with J gene TRBJ2-6; D ambiguous. CDR3 size: 17 residues. Germline V gene sequence: CDR1 MNHNY, CDR2 SVGAGI (reference sequence). V was trimmed by 7 bases and J by 0 bases, leaving 16 bases between them.

A few counts support this clonotype. The rearrangement joins TRBV29-1 to TRBJ2-5; D possibly corresponds to TRBD1 (5 bases). With 4 bases removed from V and 9 bases from J, the gap between germline ends came to 18 bases. CDR1 is SQVTM and CDR2 is ANQGSEA in the germline V gene. The CDR3 totals 13 residues. In DNA, the CDR3 is TGCAGCGTTGGCCCCAGGGCCATGTGGGCCCAGTACTTC. Its protein product is CSVGPRAMWAQYF.

The V call is TRBV4-2, the J call TRBJ2-7, with TRBD2 identical over 11 bases. The CDR3 covers 15 residues. Germline assignment: CDR1 LGHNA and CDR2 YNFKEQ. V shed 0 bases and J 4 bases; nucleotides not matched to a gene: 2. The CDR3 spells CASSQDTSGSYEQYF. The CDR3 nucleotides are TGTGCCAGCAGCCAAGACACTAGCGGGAGTTACGAGCAGTACTTC.

The chain joins TRBV7-6 to TRBJ1-6; tentative D call: TRBD1 (5 bases). Trimming took off 4 bases at V and 13 bases at J, with 20 bases between the two ends. The germline gives CDR1 SGHVS, CDR2 FNYEAQ. This CDR3 comprises 15 residues. CDR3 loop: CASSSSPGQGSPLHF. In DNA form, the CDR3 reads TGTGCCAGCAGCTCATCCCCGGGGCAGGGTAGTCCCCTCCACTTT.

This clonotype was seen many times. The rearrangement joins TRBV13 to TRBJ2-1, with 7 nucleotides matching TRBD1. Germline lookup yields CDR1 PRHDT and CDR2 FYEKMQ (reference sequence). J was trimmed by 7 bases and V by 8 bases; bases with no gene match: 5. The CDR3 runs to 12 residues. The CDR3 DNA reads TGTGCCAGCGAGGGACAGAGGAATGAGCAGTTCTTC. Its protein is CASEGQRNEQFF.

This clonotype was recorded once. A junction end diverges from the germline sequence, so it may reflect a read error. The J gene is TRBJ1-5, the V gene TRBV10-2; no firm D call. This CDR3 is 13 amino acids long. Looked up from germline, CDR1 is WSHSY and CDR2 is SAAADI. This CDR3 reads CGSSDIRNQPQHF. The DNA for the CDR3 is TGCGGCAGCAGTGACATTCGCAATCAGCCCCAGCATTTT.

The chain has TRBV18 and TRBJ2-1; D is perhaps TRBD2 (6 bases). Trimming pared 8 bases from V and 6 bases from J, leaving 17 bases between. This CDR3 has 14 residues. Looked up from germline, CDR1 is KGHSH and CDR2 is LQKENI. In DNA, the CDR3 is TGTGCCAGCAGGGAGTCTAGCGCTACCAATGAGCAGTTCTTC. It specifies CASRESSATNEQFF.